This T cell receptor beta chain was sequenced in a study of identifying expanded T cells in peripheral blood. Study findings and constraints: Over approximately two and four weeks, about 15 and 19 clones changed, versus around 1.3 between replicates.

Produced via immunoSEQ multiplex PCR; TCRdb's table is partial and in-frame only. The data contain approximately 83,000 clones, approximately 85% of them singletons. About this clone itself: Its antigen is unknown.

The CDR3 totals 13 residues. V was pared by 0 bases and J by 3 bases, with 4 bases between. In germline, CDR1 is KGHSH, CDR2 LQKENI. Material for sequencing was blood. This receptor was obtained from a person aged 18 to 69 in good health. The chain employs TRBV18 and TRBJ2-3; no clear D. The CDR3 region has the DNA TGTGCCAGCTCACCACCAGGTACAGATACGCAGTATTTT. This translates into CASSPPGTDTQYF.